Given below is one T cell receptor beta chain in context. Antigen: not known. Only in-frame clones appear in the TCRdb table, and some are missing; sequencing was by immunoSEQ multiplex PCR. Of under 20,000 clones in the sample, roughly four fifths are singletons; the top ten hold about 20%. V shed 5 bases and J 3 bases; nucleotides not matched to a gene: 12. Germline-derived CDR1 and CDR2 are MDHEN and SYDVKM. The CDR3 contains 17 residues. This sample is part of a study of OX40 agonist ivuxolimab in advanced cancers. Study summary: Patients received ivuxolimab, an intravenous treatment, every 2 weeks at 0.01 to 10 mg/kg. Of mixed ages from roughly 23 to 80 and averaging approximately 60 years, the group was approximately 80% male.

Study-wide results and caveats: Clonal expansion by week 6 occurred in CD4+ and CD8+ blood T cells (at 0.1 to 3.0 mg/kg). Among T cells, CD8+ cells averaged more expanded clones than CD4+ cells.

Material: CD4+ or CD8+ T cells sorted from blood, obtained in a trial of the OX40 agonist ivuxolimab. This chain connects TRBV28 to TRBJ2-1; 8 nucleotides align to TRBD2. This sequence was found in an adult with an advanced solid tumor such as melanoma, head and neck, liver or kidney cancer. The CDR3 protein is CASSPRGAGGLYNEQFF. In DNA, the CDR3 is TGTGCCAGCAGTCCACGGGGGGCGGGAGGTCTCTACAATGAGCAGTTCTTC.